The 12 T cell receptor beta chains reported below all come from one sample, sequenced in a study of blood T cell repertoires in COVID-19. Measured with immunoSEQ multiplex PCR; TCRdb has only the in-frame clones, and not every one. The repertoire includes about 160,000 clones, around 84% of them detected once, and around 5.4% sits in the top ten. The sequencing sample was made of peripheral blood. All receptors come from a woman in her forties or fifties with COVID-19, enrolled during active disease.

The chain uses TRBV20-1 and TRBJ2-5; D is possibly TRBD1 (5 bases). Trimming stripped 7 bases from V and 2 bases from J, with 8 bases between. Germline CDR1 and CDR2: DFQATT and SNEGSKA (reference sequence). The CDR3 spans 11 residues. The CDR3: CSGQGQETQYF. In DNA form, the CDR3 reads TGCAGTGGGCAGGGACAAGAGACCCAGTACTTC.

This chain connects TRBV19 to TRBJ1-2, with D hard to call. The germline V gene encodes CDR1 LNHDA and CDR2 SQIVND (reference sequence). This CDR3 comprises 14 residues. Trimming removed 1 base from V and 0 bases from J, with 6 bases in between. CDR3 bases: TGTGCCAGTAGTATAGTCCCGGCTAACTATGGCTACACCTTC. Its protein product is CASSIVPANYGYTF. Variable domain in full (rest from reference TRBV19 and TRBJ1-2): DGGITQSPKYLFRKEGQNVTLSCEQNLNHDAMYWYRQDPGQGLRLIYYSQIVNDFQKGDIAEGYSVSREKKESFPLTVTSAQKNPTAFYLCASSIVPANYGYTFGSGTRLTVV.

CDR3 coding DNA: TGTGCCAGCAGTGAAGCGCCGACAGGGACGAACACTGAAGCTTTCTTT. The encoded protein is CASSEAPTGTNTEAFF. V gene TRBV2 combines with J gene TRBJ1-1, with 7 nucleotides matching TRBD1. Germline CDR1 and CDR2: SNHLY and FYNNEI. V gave up 0 bases and J gave up 1 base; unmatched junction bases: 5. This CDR3 comprises 16 residues.

V is TRBV7-3 and J is TRBJ2-3; TRBD2 might be the D (5 bases). Germline lookup yields CDR1 SGHTA and CDR2 FQGTGA. The V gene lost 5 bases and the J gene lost 5 bases, with 20 bases spanning the gap. This CDR3 is built from 16 residues. Here the CDR3 reads CASSKGVVGVVDTQYF. The CDR3 coding sequence is TGTGCCAGCAGCAAGGGAGTAGTGGGAGTAGTAGATACGCAGTATTTT.

DNA of the CDR3: TGTGCCAGCAGCTTAGACGGTTCGGTCGGTTACACCTTC. This codes for CASSLDGSVGYTF. This chain links TRBV7-9 with TRBJ1-2, with D uncertain. V dropped 1 base and J dropped 11 bases, with 14 bases sitting between them. Germline V gene sequence: CDR1 SEHNR, CDR2 FQNEAQ (reference sequence). There are 13 residues in the CDR3. Using reference TRBV7-9 and TRBJ1-2 for the parts outside the CDR3, the full variable domain is DTGVSQNPRHKITKRGQNVTFRCDPISEHNRLYWYRQTLGQGPEFLTYFQNEAQLEKSRLLSDRFSAERPKGSFSTLEIQRTEQGDSAMYLCASSLDGSVGYTFGSGTRLTVV.

The rearrangement uses TRBV25-1 and TRBJ2-5, with 13 bases fitting TRBD2. V lost 1 base and J lost 4; bases outside the gene matches: 3. In germline, CDR1 is MGHDK, CDR2 SYGVNS. The CDR3 is made up of 16 amino acids. The CDR3 bases are TGTGCCAGCAGTGAATTGACTAGCGGGGGGAGAGAGACCCAGTACTTC. Encoded protein: CASSELTSGGRETQYF.

The chain links TRBV30 to TRBJ2-3; TRBD2 matches at 10 bases. This CDR3 spans 17 amino acids. The ends lost 3 bases at V and 1 base at J; junction bases unmatched: 10. CDR1 is GTSNPN, CDR2 SVGIG, per germline (reference sequence). The CDR3 loop is CAWSKGRTSGRTDTQYF. CDR3 nucleotide sequence: TGTGCCTGGAGCAAAGGGAGGACTAGCGGTCGCACAGATACGCAGTATTTT.

The rearrangement uses TRBV6-6 and TRBJ1-2; D gene uncertain. There are 11 residues in the CDR3. Per the germline V gene, CDR1 is MNHNY and CDR2 is SVGAGI (reference sequence). Trimming cost V 6 bases and J 8 bases, with 10 bases left between them. The CDR3 loop is CASREIGGYTF. Written as DNA, the CDR3 is TGTGCCAGCAGAGAAATCGGGGGCTACACCTTC.

The chain couples TRBV4-3 to TRBJ2-7; D uncertain. There are 17 residues in the CDR3. The ends were cut back, 0 bases at V and 2 bases at J, with 17 bases in the middle. Germline CDR1 is LGHNA and CDR2 is YSLEER. The DNA for the CDR3 is TGCGCCAGCAGCCAAGAGTACTCGGCAGGTGTTACCTACGAGCAGTACTTC. Its protein is CASSQEYSAGVTYEQYF.

The chain links TRBV25-1 to TRBJ1-2; 10 bases align to TRBD1. CDR3 size: 13 residues. J gave up 5 bases and V 6 bases, and 3 bases lay outside the gene matches. Germline V gene lookup returns CDR1 MGHDK and CDR2 SYGVNS. CDR3 DNA sequence: TGTGCCAGCAGGACAGGGGGCGGGTATGGCTACACCTTC. This translates into CASRTGGGYGYTF.

J is TRBJ1-1 and V is TRBV7-8; no clear D gene. The germline V and J ends were trimmed by 3 bases and 0 bases, with 11 bases remaining between them. CDR3 length equals 15 residues. Germline CDR1 and CDR2: SGHVS and FQNEAQ. CDR3 in DNA: TGTGCCAGCAGCTTCCCCCCGGGTTTGAACACTGAAGCTTTCTTT. It is translated as CASSFPPGLNTEAFF. Variable domain in full (rest from reference TRBV7-8 and TRBJ1-1): GAGVSQSPRYKVAKRGQDVALRCDPISGHVSLFWYQQALGQGPEFLTYFQNEAQLDKSGLPSDRFFAERPEGSVSTLKIQRTQQEDSAVYLCASSFPPGLNTEAFFGQGTRLTVV.

The chain uses TRBV3-1 (or the pseudogene TRBV3-2) and TRBJ2-3; tentatively, D is TRBD1 (5 bases). This CDR3 contains 13 residues. Germline V gene lookup returns CDR1 LGHDT and CDR2 YNNKEL (reference sequence). V dropped 0 bases and J dropped 10 bases, with 11 bases sitting between them. In DNA form, the CDR3 reads TGTGCCAGCAGCCAAGATGGGGCAAGGTCGCAGTATTTT. This sequence encodes CASSQDGARSQYF.